The rows below give T cell receptor beta chains drawn from one sample of a study of T-cell memory formation after mild COVID-19. TCRdb used MiXCR to reprocess the 5' RACE reads, holding one entry per CDR3 protein. Among some 190,000 distinct CDR3 sequences listed, 15% to 20% were seen once. What was sequenced was PBMCs or a T cell subset sorted from them (not recorded which). All receptors come from an adult woman who had mild COVID-19 (a few samples of this study predate the infection). Cell type and time point are not known. Both conserved end residues are part of each CDR3.

>TRBV29-1|TRBJ2-4
CSVADRVTKNIQYF
>TRBV5-1|TRBJ1-6
CASSSTTVSSYNSPLHF
>TRBV29-1|TRBJ2-7
CSVEAQGGTYEQYF
>TRBV20-1|TRBJ1-5
CSAQRTRIQPQHF
>TRBV30|TRBJ2-1
CALTRLAGVANEQFF
>TRBV5-1|TRBJ2-7
CASSRTSGSSYEQYF
>TRBV5-1|TRBJ2-1
CASSFGLADYNEQFF
>TRBV7-2|TRBJ1-1
CASSSKGWNTEAFF
>TRBV7-9|TRBJ1-2
CASSLDTGYGYTF
>TRBV4-1|TRBJ2-2
CASSQDAGLRSAGELFF
>TRBV29-1|TRBJ2-7
CSVGGEEQYF
>TRBV18|TRBJ1-2
CASSQQDRDYGYTF
>TRBV7-3|TRBJ2-3
CASSPGLAGPRWSDTQYF
>TRBV12-3/TRBV12-4|TRBJ2-7
CASSLSGSSPREQYF
>TRBV20-1|TRBJ1-1
CSAPPGQWNTEAFF
>TRBV20-1|TRBJ2-3
CSADSGTGSTDTQYF
>TRBV7-6|TRBJ2-2
CASSSSAANTGELFF
>TRBV5-6|TRBJ1-1
CASSLQSRPDTEAFF
>TRBV5-6|TRBJ1-1
CASSRRGSIVNTEAFF
>TRBV7-9|TRBJ2-1
CASSLNVYNEQFF
>TRBV12-3/TRBV12-4|TRBJ2-3
CASSPVPAQSTDTQYF
>TRBV4-2|TRBJ2-2
CASSQEATNTGELFF
>TRBV15|TRBJ2-1
CATSRDWITLEQFF
>TRBV12-3/TRBV12-4|TRBJ1-1
CASSSRAAVARNTEAFF
>TRBV5-6|TRBJ1-2
CASSARRVYGYTF
>TRBV5-1|TRBJ2-4
CASSLEDSLAKNIQYF
>TRBV3-1|TRBJ1-2
CASSLTGGDGYTF
>TRBV10-3|TRBJ1-2
CAISEDRVRGYTF
>TRBV7-9|TRBJ2-3
CASSFDRGTDTQYF
>TRBV27|TRBJ1-2
CASSTTPRTGFGYTF
>TRBV2|TRBJ2-7
CASIPGTVPYEQYF
>TRBV29-1|TRBJ1-1
CSVRTGYRYTEAFF
>TRBV18|TRBJ1-1
CASSPLADRGHTEAFF
>TRBV29-1|TRBJ2-2
CSAGTGHNTGELFF
>TRBV30|TRBJ2-1
CAWSGSFLQFF
>TRBV24-1|TRBJ2-1
CATSDSMVRLGEQFF
>TRBV5-1|TRBJ1-1
CASSEGTLTEAFF
>TRBV19|TRBJ2-1
CASSTLAGSSYNEQFF
>TRBV20-1|TRBJ2-1
CSARDRARGGSYNEQFF
>TRBV3-1|TRBJ1-1
CASSQEAGLNTEAFF
>TRBV5-4|TRBJ2-7
CASSLGKGNYEQYF
>TRBV18|TRBJ2-1
CASSPQGVTVYNEQFF
>TRBV4-3|TRBJ2-7
CASSRLHGAGDTYEQYF
>TRBV3-1|TRBJ1-6
CASSRTNNSPLHF
>TRBV15|TRBJ2-7
CATSRDIRSEQYF
>TRBV21-1|TRBJ2-7
CASSKSGRISYEQYF
>TRBV5-1|TRBJ2-5
CASKENVYQETQYF
>TRBV12-3/TRBV12-4|TRBJ2-5
CASRPEGGTQYF
>TRBV19|TRBJ2-5
CASTLRKETQYF
>TRBV12-3/TRBV12-4|TRBJ2-7
CASSLRFEQYF
>TRBV7-2|TRBJ2-1
CASSPFYNEQFF
>TRBV29-1|TRBJ1-1
CSVDRGSLKAFF